Listed here is a single TCR beta chain. Its antigen is not known. Profiling relied on immunoSEQ multiplex PCR, and the TCRdb table lists in-frame clones only, not all of them. The data contain 510,000 or so clones, roughly nine tenths of them singletons. This sample is part of a study of Ad26.COV2.S vaccination and SARS-CoV-2 variants. Study in general: Enrolled in COV1001, the donor was in the Ad26.COV2.S trial arm, which received the vaccine. The study, taken as a whole, reports: Substantial post-vaccination breadth of spike-specific CD8+ and CD4+ T cell responses was reported.

Described treatment: roughly 19 received Ad26.COV2.S at low or high dose, single or two shots; about five received placebo; per-sample allocation not given. Samples came from day 63 after the first vaccine or placebo injection. Ad26 vector vaccine expressed Wuhan-strain SARS-CoV-2 spike. The CDR3 runs to 14 residues. The germline V gene encodes CDR1 KGHSH and CDR2 LQKENI. V shed 3 bases and J 10 bases; nucleotides not matched to a gene: 6. The chain uses TRBV18 and TRBJ1-1; 12 bases are a match to TRBD1. The source is a person aged 18 to 65 who received the Ad26.COV2.S COVID-19 vaccine or a placebo. The sequences come from peripheral blood, collected in a trial of Ad26.COV2.S vaccine versus placebo. In DNA, the CDR3 is TGTGCCAGCTCACCCGGGACAGGGGGCTCTGGAGCTTTCTTT. Its protein product is CASSPGTGGSGAFF.